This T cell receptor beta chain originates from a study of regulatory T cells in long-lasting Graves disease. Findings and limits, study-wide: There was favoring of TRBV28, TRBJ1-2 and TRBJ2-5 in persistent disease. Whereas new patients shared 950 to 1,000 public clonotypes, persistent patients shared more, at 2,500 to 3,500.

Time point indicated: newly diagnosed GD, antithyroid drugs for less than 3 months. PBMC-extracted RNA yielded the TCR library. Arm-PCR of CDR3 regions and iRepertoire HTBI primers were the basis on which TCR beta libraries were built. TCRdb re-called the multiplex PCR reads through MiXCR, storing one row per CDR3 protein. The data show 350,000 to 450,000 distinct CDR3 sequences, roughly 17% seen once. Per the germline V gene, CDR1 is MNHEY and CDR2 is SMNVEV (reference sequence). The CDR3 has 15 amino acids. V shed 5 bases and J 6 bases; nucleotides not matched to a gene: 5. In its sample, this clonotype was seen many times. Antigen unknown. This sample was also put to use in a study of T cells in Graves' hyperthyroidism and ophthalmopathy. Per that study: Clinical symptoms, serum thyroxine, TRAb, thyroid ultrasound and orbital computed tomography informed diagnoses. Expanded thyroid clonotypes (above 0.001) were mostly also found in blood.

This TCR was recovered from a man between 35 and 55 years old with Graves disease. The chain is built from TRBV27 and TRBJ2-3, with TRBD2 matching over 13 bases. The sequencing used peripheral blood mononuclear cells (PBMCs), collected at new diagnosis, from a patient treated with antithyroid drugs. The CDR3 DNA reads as TGTGCCAGCAGTATACTAGCGGGGGGGTCGGATACGCAGTATTTT. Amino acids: CASSILAGGSDTQYF.